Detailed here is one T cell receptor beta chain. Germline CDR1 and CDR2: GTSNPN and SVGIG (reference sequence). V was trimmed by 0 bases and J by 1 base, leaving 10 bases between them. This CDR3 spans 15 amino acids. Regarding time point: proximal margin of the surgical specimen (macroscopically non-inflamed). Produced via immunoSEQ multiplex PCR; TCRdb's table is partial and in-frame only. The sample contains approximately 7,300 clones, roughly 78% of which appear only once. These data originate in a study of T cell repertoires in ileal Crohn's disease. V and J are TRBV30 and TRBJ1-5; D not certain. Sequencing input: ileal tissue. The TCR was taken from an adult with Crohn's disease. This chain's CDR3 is CAWSVGRNSNQPQHF. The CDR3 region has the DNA TGTGCCTGGAGTGTAGGGCGGAACAGCAATCAGCCCCAGCATTTT.